This entry describes one T cell receptor (beta chain). With 60 Vbeta and 13 Jbeta primers, the PCR was carried out. Using immunoSEQ multiplex PCR, the repertoire was profiled, and TCRdb retains in-frame clones only, with some absent. The sample includes some 44,000 clones, roughly half of them seen just once. The data are from a study of cytomegalovirus exposure and HLA in healthy donors. The ends were cut back, 1 base at V and 7 bases at J, with 11 bases in the middle. The CDR3 spans 15 residues. Germline V CDR1 and CDR2: SGHTA, FQGNSA. No CMV serostatus entry exists for this donor. This sequence was found in a human donor in good health. This chain uses TRBV7-2 with TRBJ1-6, with D maybe TRBD1 (6 bases). The specimen was PBMCs. CDR3 in amino acids: CASSLGGHLNSPLHF. Here the CDR3 DNA reads TGTGCCAGCAGCTTAGGGGGGCATCTCAATTCACCCCTCCACTTT.